The 25 T cell receptor beta chains presented below share a single source sample, sequenced in a study of blood T cell repertoires in COVID-19. Sequencing was performed with immunoSEQ multiplex PCR; in TCRdb, only in-frame clones are kept and a portion is missing. The table lists about 50,000 clones, about 84% of them singletons. Sequenced input: peripheral blood. The source of these receptors is a man in his 60s with acute or convalescent COVID-19.

This sequence joins TRBV13 and TRBJ2-7; D call uncertain. Germline V gene data show CDR1 as PRHDT and CDR2 as FYEKMQ (reference sequence). Trimming took off 6 bases at V and 5 bases at J, with 17 bases between the two ends. CDR3 length: 14 residues. DNA for the CDR3: TGTGCCAGCAGGAAATCAGCCCTAGGCGACGAGCAGTACTTC. Its protein is CASRKSALGDEQYF.

This chain connects TRBV20-1 to TRBJ2-3; D not resolved. V was clipped by 3 bases and J by 2 bases, with 9 bases between them. The germline gives CDR1 DFQATT, CDR2 SNEGSKA (reference sequence). CDR3 length equals 13 residues. The CDR3 region is CSASLEVTDTQYF. The CDR3 DNA is TGCAGTGCTAGTCTAGAGGTCACAGATACGCAGTATTTT.

This clone is a singleton in its sample. The chain couples TRBV9 to TRBJ2-2; the D gene is possibly TRBD2 (6 bases). Between the trimmed V and J ends, which lost 4 bases and 3 bases, there was a span of 13 bases. Per the germline V gene, CDR1 is SGDLS and CDR2 is YYNGEE. The CDR3 covers 15 residues. In DNA form, the CDR3 reads TGTGCCAGCAGCACCCGGGACTTCGACACCGGGGAGCTGTTTTTT. Amino acid sequence: CASSTRDFDTGELFF.

V and J are TRBV5-6 and TRBJ2-1, with D possibly TRBD1 on 6 matching bases. Germline CDR1 and CDR2: SGHDT and YYEEEE. CDR3 length: 15 amino acids. The V end lost 2 bases, the J end lost 4 bases, and 13 bases lay between the germline ends. The CDR3 is CASSFYRDNYNEQFF. The CDR3 DNA sequence: TGTGCCAGCAGCTTTTACCGGGACAATTACAATGAGCAGTTCTTC. The entire variable domain, with the rest obtained from reference TRBV5-6 and TRBJ2-1, is as follows: DAGVTQSPTHLIKTRGQQVTLRCSPKSGHDTVSWYQQALGQGPQFIFQYYEEEERQRGNFPDRFSGHQFPNYSSELNVNALLLGDSALYLCASSFYRDNYNEQFFGPGTRLTVL.

The V and J genes are TRBV7-2 and TRBJ2-7; TRBD2 agrees at 9 bases. V gave up 5 bases and J gave up 3 bases; unmatched junction bases: 5. Germline V gives CDR1 SGHTA, CDR2 FQGNSA. The CDR3 covers 14 residues. CDR3: CASSPSSGNYEQYF. The CDR3 coding sequence is TGTGCCAGCAGCCCATCTAGCGGGAACTACGAGCAGTACTTC.

This clone was recorded only once. The chain links TRBV5-6 to TRBJ2-7; TRBD2 matches at 7 bases. Trimming at V came to 2 bases and at J to 2 bases, leaving 4 bases not matched to a gene. The CDR3 is 14 amino acids. Germline V gene data show CDR1 as SGHDT and CDR2 as YYEEEE. The CDR3 DNA sequence: TGTGCCAGCAGCTTTAGGACTAGAGCCTACGAGCAGTACTTC. Translation: CASSFRTRAYEQYF.

This chain connects TRBV12-5 to TRBJ1-2; the D is unclear. Germline CDR1 and CDR2: LGHNT and FRNRAP. The V and J ends lost 5 bases and 4 bases respectively, with 20 bases between them. The CDR3 consists of 16 residues. As DNA, the CDR3 is TGTGCTAGTGGTCAATATCCGGAACAGCGGTCCTATGGCTACACCTTC. It encodes CASGQYPEQRSYGYTF. The full variable domain, its missing parts supplied by reference TRBV12-5 and TRBJ1-2, is DARVTQTPRHKVTEMGQEVTMRCQPILGHNTVFWYRQTMMQGLELLAYFRNRAPLDDSGMPKDRFSAEMPDATLATLKIQPSEPRDSAVYFCASGQYPEQRSYGYTFGSGTRLTVV.

The rearrangement links TRBV6-6 to TRBJ1-2; the D is unclear. The length of the CDR3 is 13 residues. Between the trimmed V and J ends, which lost 0 bases and 4 bases, there was a span of 6 bases. The germline gives CDR1 MNHNY, CDR2 SVGAGI (reference sequence). In DNA, the CDR3 is TGTGCCAGCAGTTACTCCGCGGGCTATGGCTACACCTTC. Encoded protein: CASSYSAGYGYTF.

The chain carries TRBV6-4 and TRBJ2-3, with D maybe TRBD2 (6 bases). The CDR3 length is 15 residues. Germline CDR1 and CDR2: MRHNA and SNTAGT. V was clipped by 0 bases and J by 1 base, with 8 bases between them. This chain's CDR3 is CASSDSGTGTDTQYF. As DNA, the CDR3 is TGTGCCAGCAGTGACTCCGGGACTGGCACAGATACGCAGTATTTT.

The chain recombines TRBV6-2 or TRBV6-3 with TRBJ2-3, with 7 bases that match TRBD1. The CDR3 sequence is 13 residues long. The J segment lost 5 bases and the V segment lost 6 bases, leaving 5 bases of the junction unmatched. Germline lookup yields CDR1 MNHEY and CDR2 SVGEGT. The CDR3: CASSLDREDTQYF. CDR3 DNA sequence: TGTGCCAGCAGCCTCGACAGGGAAGATACGCAGTATTTT.

CDR3 sequence (DNA): TGCGCCAGCAGCGAGGACAGGGGGCACTATGGCTACACCTTC. This translates into CASSEDRGHYGYTF. V is TRBV4-1 and J is TRBJ1-2, with TRBD1 matching over 11 bases. This CDR3 has 14 amino acids. V dropped 5 bases and J dropped 3; count of bases not matched to a gene: 2. Germline CDR1 is MGHRA and CDR2 is YSYEKL.

This clone was picked up a small number of times. The rearrangement links TRBV30 to TRBJ2-7; TRBD2 aligns across 7 bases. The CDR3 spans 14 residues. Germline V lookup: CDR1 GTSNPN, CDR2 SVGIG (reference sequence). V dropped 0 bases and J dropped 3; count of bases not matched to a gene: 5. This chain's CDR3 is CAWSVVGGYYEQYF. In nucleotides, the CDR3 is TGTGCCTGGAGTGTAGTCGGGGGGTACTACGAGCAGTACTTC.

The V call is TRBV9, the J call TRBJ1-6, with 8 bases identical to TRBD1. The CDR3 totals 17 residues. Trimming removed 4 bases from V and 14 bases from J; junction bases left unmatched: 20. Germline assignment: CDR1 SGDLS and CDR2 YYNGEE. CDR3 residues: CASSSPDRGQYGLALHF. In nucleotides, the CDR3 is TGTGCCAGCAGCTCCCCCGACAGGGGACAGTACGGTTTGGCCCTCCACTTT.

This chain uses TRBV6-2 or TRBV6-3 with TRBJ2-2; 9 bases align to TRBD2. After removal of 4 bases from V and 4 bases from J, the junction contained 7 bases not matched to a gene. The germline CDR1 and CDR2 sequences are MNHEY and SVGEGT. This CDR3 contains 16 residues. The CDR3 spells CASSSSSGGPTGELFF. CDR3 DNA sequence: TGTGCCAGCAGTTCGTCGAGCGGGGGGCCCACCGGGGAGCTGTTTTTT.

Comment on this clone: This clone may be a read error of a much larger clone one base away. In the same sample, other DNA sequences code for this CDR3. This sequence joins TRBV11-2 and TRBJ1-1; D is possibly TRBD1 (5 bases). Germline values: CDR1 SGHAT, CDR2 FQNNGV. The CDR3 covers 13 residues. The CDR3 DNA reads as TGTGCTAGCAGCTTCCAGGGAGGATTAGAAGCTTTCTTT. Residues: CASSFQGGLEAFF.

The rearrangement links TRBV9 to TRBJ2-7; 10 nucleotides agree with TRBD1. V lost 3 bases, J lost 4 bases, and 7 bases stayed unmatched. The CDR3 extends over 15 amino acids. The germline CDR1 and CDR2 sequences are SGDLS and YYNGEE. The CDR3 coding sequence is TGTGCCAGCAGCGCGGGACAGGGGAGCGCGTACGAGCAGTACTTC. Residues: CASSAGQGSAYEQYF.

The V call is TRBV2, the J call TRBJ1-2; the D is unclear. This CDR3 is 15 amino acids long. With 4 bases removed from V and 0 bases from J, the gap between germline ends came to 12 bases. Germline V lookup: CDR1 SNHLY, CDR2 FYNNEI. The DNA for the CDR3 is TGTGCCAGCAGTGGGGTAGGGAGCGCTAACTATGGCTACACCTTC. It codes for CASSGVGSANYGYTF.

This clone appeared a single time. J is TRBJ1-1 and V is TRBV13; no clear D. CDR3 length: 13 residues. Trimming took 3 bases from V and 5 from J, leaving 10 bases between them. The germline V gene has CDR1 PRHDT and CDR2 FYEKMQ (reference sequence). The CDR3 spells CASSFRGGTEAFF. The CDR3 DNA reads as TGTGCCAGCAGCTTTCGGGGTGGAACTGAAGCTTTCTTT. The variable domain in full, completed from reference TRBV13 and TRBJ1-1, reads AAGVIQSPRHLIKEKRETATLKCYPIPRHDTVYWYQQGPGQDPQFLISFYEKMQSDKGSIPDRFSAQQFSDYHSELNMSSLELGDSALYFCASSFRGGTEAFFGQGTRLTVV.

The V call is TRBV12-3 or TRBV12-4, the J call TRBJ1-1; the D is unclear. The CDR3 contains 12 residues. V dropped 3 bases and J dropped 6 bases, with 8 bases sitting between them. DNA of the CDR3: TGTGCCAGCAGTTTCACGAGCGCTGAAGCTTTCTTT. This codes for CASSFTSAEAFF.

This chain connects TRBV10-2 to TRBJ2-7, with TRBD2 matching over 9 bases. Germline V gives CDR1 WSHSY, CDR2 SAAADI. V shed 2 bases and J 3 bases; nucleotides not matched to a gene: 8. This CDR3 region has 16 residues. Here the CDR3 DNA reads TGCGCCAGCAGTGAGAAAGGGGTTAGCGGGGGCTACGAGCAGTACTTC. This translates into CASSEKGVSGGYEQYF.

Sample share makes this clone medium-sized. Other DNA sequences within the sample encode an identical CDR3. The chain combines TRBV12-3 or TRBV12-4 with TRBJ2-2, with D perhaps matching TRBD2 (5 bases). Between the trimmed V and J ends, which lost 6 bases and 2 bases, there was a span of 7 bases. The CDR3 loop spans 13 amino acids. The CDR3 DNA follows: TGTGCCAGCAGCGGGGTTAACACCGGGGAGCTGTTTTTT. Translation gives CASSGVNTGELFF.

This clone was picked up one time. This chain joins TRBV24-1 and TRBJ1-2, with D hard to call. The germline V gene has CDR1 KGHDR and CDR2 SFDVKD. This CDR3 spans 13 amino acids. The V gene lost 4 bases and the J gene lost 3 bases, with 8 bases spanning the gap. CDR3 residues: CATSEESHYGYTF. In DNA form, the CDR3 reads TGTGCCACCAGTGAGGAGTCTCACTATGGCTACACCTTC.

This rearrangement joins TRBV2 to TRBJ2-1; tentatively, D is TRBD1 (5 bases). The V gene lost 2 bases and the J gene lost 4 bases, with 6 bases spanning the gap. CDR1 is SNHLY and CDR2 is FYNNEI in the germline V gene. The CDR3 is made up of 13 amino acids. The CDR3 DNA reads as TGTGCCAGCAGTGAAAGACAGTACAATGAGCAGTTCTTC. Protein: CASSERQYNEQFF.

The J gene is TRBJ2-7, the V gene TRBV6-5; possibly TRBD1 for D (6 bases). Germline CDR1 MNHEY, CDR2 SVGAGI. This CDR3 region has 12 residues. Deletions cut 7 bases from V and 3 bases from J, with 10 bases between. CDR3 nucleotides: TGTGCCAGCATGGACAGCATCTACGAGCAGTACTTC. Translation: CASMDSIYEQYF.

J is TRBJ1-2 and V is TRBV5-1, with 8 bases aligning to TRBD1. The J segment lost 7 bases and the V segment lost 4 bases, leaving 9 bases of the junction unmatched. Germline loops: CDR1 SGHRS, CDR2 YFSETQ. This CDR3 has 14 residues. CDR3 region: CASSHGQGVIGYTF. Written as DNA, the CDR3 is TGCGCCAGCAGCCATGGACAGGGCGTTATTGGCTACACCTTC.